Presented here are 27 T cell receptor beta chains from one specimen sequenced in a study of chemoradiotherapy in HPV16-positive cancers. Assay used: immunoSEQ multiplex PCR; TCRdb lists only in-frame clones, some missing. The profile shows roughly 4,900 clones, 90% to 95% of them singletons. The sample consisted of tumor tissue, taken from a patient who underwent chemoradiotherapy. The receptors were gathered from a human donor with HPV-associated anogenital cancer.

This clone was counted a few times. The chain links TRBV6-1 to TRBJ1-2, with 7 bases lining up with TRBD1. The V and J ends lost 1 base and 4 bases, in that order; junction bases with no gene match: 9. This CDR3 has 16 residues. CDR1 and CDR2 from the germline V gene are MNHNS and SASEGT. The CDR3: CASSEVKSWTGYGYTF. The CDR3 nucleotides are TGTGCCAGCAGTGAAGTTAAGTCTTGGACAGGCTATGGCTACACCTTC.

V and J are TRBV6-1 and TRBJ1-1, with 9 bases aligning to TRBD1. After removal of 2 bases from V and 4 bases from J, the junction contained 5 bases not matched to a gene. In germline, CDR1 is MNHNS, CDR2 SASEGT. The CDR3 spans 15 residues. DNA for the CDR3: TGTGCCAGCAGTGAAACCCCGACAGGGGGCACTGAAGCTTTCTTT. Amino acids: CASSETPTGGTEAFF.

The J gene is TRBJ2-7, the V gene TRBV5-4, with D unclear. Germline V gene lookup returns CDR1 SGHNT and CDR2 YYREEE (reference sequence). The CDR3 spans 18 residues. Trimming cost V 7 bases and J 3 bases, with 29 bases left between them. This CDR3 is CASGNPEVESRINYEQYF. CDR3 nucleotides: TGTGCCAGCGGAAATCCGGAAGTCGAGTCCAGGATCAACTACGAGCAGTACTTC.

The sample holds a few counts of this clone. This sequence joins TRBV30 and TRBJ2-3; maybe TRBD2 (6 bases). CDR1 and CDR2 from the germline V gene are GTSNPN and SVGIG (reference sequence). CDR3 length: 13 amino acids. Deletions cut 2 bases from V and 10 bases from J, with 16 bases between. CDR3 DNA sequence: TGTGCCTGGAGTATCACCCGGGACTCCCCGCAGTATTTT. Protein sequence: CAWSITRDSPQYF.

This chain links TRBV11-2 with TRBJ1-2; 9 bases fit TRBD1. This CDR3 contains 16 residues. CDR1 is SGHAT and CDR2 is FQNNGV in the germline V gene. Trimming at V came to 2 bases and at J to 9 bases, leaving 13 bases not matched to a gene. CDR3 bases: TGTGCCAGCAGCTTATCGGGACAGGGTTCCCTGGGAAGCTACACCTTC. Translated: CASSLSGQGSLGSYTF.

This chain joins TRBV7-9 and TRBJ2-3; maybe TRBD2 (6 bases). Germline CDR1 and CDR2: SEHNR and FQNEAQ (reference sequence). V lost 5 bases and J lost 4, with 13 bases in between. The CDR3 runs to 14 residues. As DNA, the CDR3 is TGTGCCAGCAGCCAGACTAGAGGTGCAGATACGCAGTATTTT. This gives the protein CASSQTRGADTQYF.

This chain uses TRBV4-1 with TRBJ1-3; D ambiguous. Germline V gene sequence: CDR1 MGHRA, CDR2 YSYEKL. This CDR3 comprises 16 residues. V lost 3 bases and J lost 0, with 12 bases in between. The CDR3 spells CASSQAQWASGNTIYF. CDR3 nucleotide sequence: TGCGCCAGCAGCCAGGCCCAGTGGGCCTCTGGAAACACCATATATTTT.

V usage is TRBV5-4 and J usage is TRBJ2-1; D is unresolved. Germline V gene data show CDR1 as SGHNT and CDR2 as YYREEE (reference sequence). With 0 bases removed from V and 0 bases from J, the gap between germline ends came to 7 bases. CDR3 length: 15 amino acids. The CDR3 loop reads CASSLAPLSYNEQFF. Written as DNA, the CDR3 is TGTGCCAGCAGCTTGGCCCCGCTCTCCTACAATGAGCAGTTCTTC.

This chain uses TRBV27 with TRBJ2-7; 9 bases line up with TRBD1. After removal of 4 bases from V and 3 bases from J, the junction contained 7 bases not matched to a gene. This CDR3 has 15 amino acids. The germline V gene encodes CDR1 MNHEY and CDR2 SMNVEV (reference sequence). DNA for the CDR3: TGTGCCAGCAGTTACTCGGACAGGGGAATCTACGAGCAGTACTTC. Translation: CASSYSDRGIYEQYF.

The table lists this clone with a count of one. V gene TRBV18 combines with J gene TRBJ2-7; a possible D gene is TRBD1 (6 bases). Germline values: CDR1 KGHSH, CDR2 LQKENI. The CDR3 spans 15 residues. Trimming cost V 0 bases and J 2 bases, with 11 bases left between them. CDR3 bases: TGTGCCAGCTCACCACCGGGGGCCAGGGCCTACGAGCAGTACTTC. It specifies CASSPPGARAYEQYF.

The rearrangement uses TRBV27 and TRBJ2-7; maybe TRBD2 (5 bases). With 4 bases removed from V and 6 bases from J, the gap between germline ends came to 22 bases. The CDR3 runs to 16 residues. CDR1 MNHEY and CDR2 SMNVEV come from the germline V gene (reference sequence). The CDR3 coding sequence is TGTGCCAGCAGTTCCCCTCGAGAGGGTCGTAGGTTCGAGCAGTACTTC. Its translation: CASSSPREGRRFEQYF.

The chain employs TRBV5-1 and TRBJ2-2; TRBD2 aligns across 7 bases. V lost 7 bases to trimming and J lost 6 bases; unmatched junction nucleotides: 12. The CDR3 consists of 15 residues. Germline values: CDR1 SGHRS, CDR2 YFSETQ. CDR3 sequence (DNA): TGCGCCAGCGGCGCCCTAGCGGCTACTTCCGGGGAGCTGTTTTTT. Amino acids: CASGALAATSGELFF. The full variable domain, completed using reference TRBV5-1 and TRBJ2-2, is KAGVTQTPRYLIKTRGQQVTLSCSPISGHRSVSWYQQTPGQGLQFLFEYFSETQRNKGNFPGRFSGRQFSNSRSEMNVSTLELGDSALYLCASGALAATSGELFFGEGSRLTVL.

This clone was observed a few times. The chain carries TRBV5-6 and TRBJ1-2, with D unresolved. The germline gives CDR1 SGHDT, CDR2 YYEEEE. V lost 2 bases and J 5 bases, leaving 7 bases between the germline ends. The CDR3 sequence is 12 residues long. The CDR3: CASSFADYGYTF. The CDR3 bases are TGTGCCAGCAGCTTTGCAGATTATGGCTACACCTTC. Full variable domain (remainder filled in from reference TRBV5-6 and TRBJ1-2): DAGVTQSPTHLIKTRGQQVTLRCSPKSGHDTVSWYQQALGQGPQFIFQYYEEEERQRGNFPDRFSGHQFPNYSSELNVNALLLGDSALYLCASSFADYGYTFGSGTRLTVV.

The rearrangement uses TRBV27 and TRBJ1-1; 9 nucleotides match TRBD1. The germline V gene encodes CDR1 MNHEY and CDR2 SMNVEV (reference sequence). CDR3 length: 16 amino acids. Trimming removed 0 bases from V and 5 bases from J; junction bases left unmatched: 7. The CDR3: CASSLSGTGKRTEAFF. CDR3 in DNA: TGTGCCAGCAGTTTATCGGGGACAGGGAAGAGGACTGAAGCTTTCTTT.

The rearrangement joins TRBV6-5 to TRBJ2-7, with D unclear. This CDR3 is 11 amino acids long. The V end lost 7 bases, the J end lost 4 bases, and 8 bases lay between the germline ends. The germline V gene encodes CDR1 MNHEY and CDR2 SVGAGI. The CDR3 sequence: CASTGPYEQYF. CDR3 in DNA: TGTGCCAGCACCGGGCCTTACGAGCAGTACTTC.

The chain joins TRBV4-1 to TRBJ1-5, with a possible D match to TRBD1 (5 bases). Germline CDR1 is MGHRA and CDR2 is YSYEKL. The CDR3 has 16 residues. The germline V and J ends were trimmed by 0 bases and 3 bases, with 12 bases remaining between them. The CDR3 DNA follows: TGCGCCAGCAGCCAAGATCATGGGGGGGTCAATCAGCCCCAGCATTTT. Translation gives CASSQDHGGVNQPQHF.

The V and J genes are TRBV6-4 and TRBJ2-3; 7 bases align to TRBD2. CDR3 length equals 15 residues. The germline V gene encodes CDR1 MRHNA and CDR2 SNTAGT. The J segment lost 0 bases and the V segment lost 2 bases, leaving 2 bases of the junction unmatched. In DNA form, the CDR3 reads TGTGCCAGCAGTGACGGGCGGGGGAGCACAGATACGCAGTATTTT. Encoded protein: CASSDGRGSTDTQYF.

This chain joins TRBV19 and TRBJ1-2, with D possibly TRBD1 on 6 matching bases. This CDR3 contains 13 residues. Looked up from germline, CDR1 is LNHDA and CDR2 is SQIVND (reference sequence). V was clipped by 6 bases and J by 0 bases, with 8 bases between them. CDR3 DNA: TGTGCCAGTAGACGGACAGCTAACTATGGCTACACCTTC. Its translation is CASRRTANYGYTF.

The rearrangement joins TRBV5-4 to TRBJ2-7; 9 positions match TRBD1. The CDR3 loop spans 14 amino acids. The junction had 8 bases not matched to a gene; V was cut back by 6 bases and J by 4 bases. Germline V gives CDR1 SGHNT, CDR2 YYREEE (reference sequence). CDR3 sequence (DNA): TGTGCCAGCAACCCAGGACAGGGGAAGTACGAGCAGTACTTC. Translating gives CASNPGQGKYEQYF.

V usage is TRBV28 and J usage is TRBJ2-5; 9 bases agree with TRBD1. The CDR3 has 15 residues. Germline V gives CDR1 MDHEN, CDR2 SYDVKM. Losses at the gene ends were 8 bases for V and 1 base for J; bases not matched to a gene: 8. This CDR3 reads CASGTGTRPQETQYF. The DNA of the CDR3 is TGTGCCAGCGGGACAGGGACCCGTCCCCAAGAGACCCAGTACTTC.

The V gene is TRBV19, the J gene TRBJ1-1; D call uncertain. Germline V CDR1 and CDR2: LNHDA, SQIVND (reference sequence). Deletions cut 11 bases from V and 1 base from J, with 8 bases between. The CDR3 runs to 11 residues. Here the CDR3 DNA reads TGTGCCGCTCTAGGGAACACTGAAGCTTTCTTT. It yields the protein CAALGNTEAFF.

This sequence joins TRBV4-1 and TRBJ1-2; D is uncertain. The CDR3 has 14 residues. Trimming took off 1 base at V and 0 bases at J, with 6 bases between the two ends. Germline-derived CDR1 and CDR2 are MGHRA and YSYEKL. Here the CDR3 reads CASSQAAANYGYTF. In nucleotides, the CDR3 is TGCGCCAGCAGCCAAGCTGCGGCTAACTATGGCTACACCTTC.

The chain is built from TRBV25-1 and TRBJ2-1; 7 nucleotides agree with TRBD2. The CDR3 has 15 residues. V lost 6 bases to trimming and J lost 5 bases; unmatched junction nucleotides: 10. CDR1 is MGHDK, CDR2 SYGVNS, per germline. CDR3 residues: CASRPSGGFDNEQFF. The CDR3 nucleotides read TGTGCCAGCAGACCTAGCGGCGGATTCGACAATGAGCAGTTCTTC.

The chain is built from TRBV28 and TRBJ2-1; 7 bases agree with TRBD1. The CDR3 has 14 amino acids. With 5 bases clipped from V and 6 bases from J, the junction kept 7 bases outside the gene matches. Germline V gene data show CDR1 as MDHEN and CDR2 as SYDVKM. The CDR3 nucleotides are TGTGCCAGCAGTAGGCGACAGGGATTCAATGAGCAGTTCTTC. This sequence encodes CASSRRQGFNEQFF. The full variable domain, in which reference TRBV28 and TRBJ2-1 provide the parts outside the CDR3, is DVKVTQSSRYLVKRTGEKVFLECVQDMDHENMFWYRQDPGLGLRLIYFSYDVKMKEKGDIPEGYSVSREKKERFSLILESASTNQTSMYLCASSRRQGFNEQFFGPGTRLTVL.

V gene TRBV28 combines with J gene TRBJ1-5; D is possibly TRBD1 (5 bases). The V gene lost 7 bases and the J gene lost 0 bases, with 13 bases spanning the gap. Per germline, CDR1 MDHEN and CDR2 SYDVKM. CDR3 length equals 15 residues. The CDR3 is CASTRDLNSNQPQHF. CDR3 bases: TGTGCCAGCACCCGGGACCTAAATAGCAATCAGCCCCAGCATTTT.

This chain uses TRBV9 with TRBJ1-2; D gene unclear. The CDR3 is 15 residues long. With 2 bases removed from V and 2 bases from J, the gap between germline ends came to 13 bases. The germline CDR1 and CDR2 sequences are SGDLS and YYNGEE. CDR3 DNA sequence: TGTGCCAGCAGCGTCAGTAGTCAACACAACTATGGCTACACCTTC. This translates into CASSVSSQHNYGYTF.

Only one count was recorded for this clone. The chain couples TRBV5-6 to TRBJ1-2, with 9 nucleotides matching TRBD1. V was clipped by 5 bases and J by 8 bases; unmatched bases: 13. Germline V gene data show CDR1 as SGHDT and CDR2 as YYEEEE. This CDR3 contains 15 residues. CDR3 region: CASSKTGGREEGYTF. CDR3 coding DNA: TGTGCCAGCAGTAAGACAGGGGGTCGGGAAGAAGGCTACACCTTC. Supplemented by reference TRBV5-6 and TRBJ1-2, the full variable domain reads DAGVTQSPTHLIKTRGQQVTLRCSPKSGHDTVSWYQQALGQGPQFIFQYYEEEERQRGNFPDRFSGHQFPNYSSELNVNALLLGDSALYLCASSKTGGREEGYTFGSGTRLTVV.